The clone carrying this T cell receptor beta chain was picked up one time. Its target is not known. Trimming took 5 bases from V and 9 from J, leaving 11 bases between them. The germline V gene encodes CDR1 WNHNN and CDR2 SYGVQD (reference sequence). The CDR3 sequence is 13 residues long. This sample stems from a study of T cell responses to AZD1222 COVID-19 vaccine. Study observations and caveats: Without day 14 samples, only post-peak T cell repertoires were studied. Females made up more of the donors, who were largely white British, and clonal diversity may have come out too low.

The table came from immunoSEQ multiplex PCR; TCRdb's copy has only in-frame clones and leaves some out. The sample includes about 120,000 clones, 80% to 90% of them seen just once. Pooled in the analysis were second doses at about 4 or about 12 weeks. The V call is TRBV10-1, the J call TRBJ1-6; D gene ambiguous. Sequencing used peripheral blood, obtained 28 days after the second AZD1222 dose. The source of this sequence is an adult who received the AZD1222 COVID-19 vaccine. CDR3 residues: CASSPEGISPLHF. CDR3 DNA sequence: TGCGCCAGCAGTCCCGAGGGAATTTCACCCCTCCACTTT.